This entry lists 24 T cell receptor beta chains sequenced from one sample in a study of blood T cell repertoires in COVID-19. Repertoires were generated with immunoSEQ multiplex PCR, while TCRdb's copy carries only in-frame clones and drops some. The data contain a few hundred thousand clones, 82% of them singletons. The material sequenced was peripheral blood. Receptors originate from a woman under 30 with acute or convalescent COVID-19.

The rearrangement joins TRBV2 to TRBJ2-3; weak D call: TRBD2 (5 bases). The ends were cut back, 6 bases at V and 4 bases at J, with 8 bases in the middle. From germline, CDR1 is SNHLY and CDR2 FYNNEI. This CDR3 contains 12 residues. The CDR3 loop reads CASRRTSDTQYF. In nucleotides, the CDR3 is TGTGCCAGCAGGCGGACTTCAGATACGCAGTATTTT.

This sequence joins TRBV6-6 and TRBJ1-5; D remains unclear. Germline loops: CDR1 MNHNY, CDR2 SVGAGI (reference sequence). The CDR3 spans 14 residues. V was trimmed by 6 bases and J by 2 bases, leaving 11 bases between them. The CDR3 nucleotides read TGTGCCAGCAGCCCCCTCTCGGGCAATCAGCCCCAGCATTTT. Residues: CASSPLSGNQPQHF.

This sequence joins TRBV7-2 and TRBJ1-2, with 7 bases lining up with TRBD1. Germline V gene lookup returns CDR1 SGHTA and CDR2 FQGNSA. This CDR3 has 16 residues. The V gene end was trimmed by 8 bases and the J gene end by 2 bases; junction bases not matched to a gene: 14. CDR3 loop: CASSKYPGQVNYGYTF. CDR3 bases: TGTGCCAGCTCGAAATACCCAGGACAGGTCAACTATGGCTACACCTTC.

V gene TRBV15 combines with J gene TRBJ2-7; no clear D. Per germline, CDR1 LNHNV and CDR2 YYDKDF (reference sequence). Trimming removed 0 bases at V and 6 bases at J, with 9 bases between. The CDR3 has 13 residues. DNA for the CDR3: TGTGCCACCAGCAGAGATCACAGTGGCGAGCAGTACTTC. Its protein product is CATSRDHSGEQYF.

This clone occurred a few times. The J gene is TRBJ2-3, the V gene TRBV5-1; 7 bases align to TRBD2. The junction had 14 bases not matched to a gene; V was cut back by 9 bases and J by 4 bases. CDR3 length: 15 amino acids. CDR1 is SGHRS and CDR2 is YFSETQ in the germline V gene. DNA for the CDR3: TGCGCCACCAGTCGGGCGGCGGGGGTCCCAGATACGCAGTATTTT. Translation gives CATSRAAGVPDTQYF. Drawing the rest from reference TRBV5-1 and TRBJ2-3, the complete variable domain is KAGVTQTPRYLIKTRGQQVTLSCSPISGHRSVSWYQQTPGQGLQFLFEYFSETQRNKGNFPGRFSGRQFSNSRSEMNVSTLELGDSALYLCATSRAAGVPDTQYFGPGTRLTVL.

CDR3 DNA sequence: TGTGCCATCAGTGAGCCAGATGACCCCGGCGGAGAGACCCAGTACTTC. It encodes CAISEPDDPGGETQYF. The chain is built from TRBV10-3 and TRBJ2-5; D is undetermined. Per germline, CDR1 ENHRY and CDR2 SYGVKD. V was clipped by 2 bases and J by 4 bases, with 17 bases between them. There are 16 residues in the CDR3.

V and J are TRBV5-8 and TRBJ2-4, with a weak D call TRBD1 (5 bases). This CDR3 is 14 amino acids long. V lost 5 bases, J lost 7 bases, and 16 bases lay in between. Germline lookup yields CDR1 SGHTS and CDR2 YDEGEE. CDR3 bases: TGTGCCAGCAGTCATAGGGCAGGGCTGAACATTCAGTACTTC. Protein product: CASSHRAGLNIQYF.

This clone was seen a handful of times. This chain links TRBV4-1 with TRBJ2-3; the D gene is possibly TRBD2 (6 bases). This CDR3 spans 13 amino acids. Germline assignment: CDR1 MGHRA and CDR2 YSYEKL. V dropped 1 base and J dropped 8 bases, with 10 bases sitting between them. CDR3 protein: CASSQGLEGTQYF. Written as DNA, the CDR3 is TGCGCCAGCAGCCAAGGGTTGGAGGGTACGCAGTATTTT.

The chain uses TRBV2 and TRBJ1-1, with D unclear. V lost 2 bases, J lost 3 bases, and 7 bases lay in between. The germline CDR1 and CDR2 sequences are SNHLY and FYNNEI. The CDR3 has 13 residues. The CDR3, as DNA: TGTGCCAGCAGTGAAATACGGGACACTGAAGCTTTCTTT. This sequence encodes CASSEIRDTEAFF.

The chain combines TRBV6-2 or TRBV6-3 with TRBJ2-7; 13 positions agree with TRBD2. The CDR3 covers 16 residues. Germline CDR1 reads MNHEY; CDR2 reads SVGEGT. The V segment lost 5 bases and the J segment 7 bases; nucleotides outside the gene matches: 11. The CDR3 DNA reads as TGTGCCAGCAGTCCCCCTACGACTAGCGGGAGGTGGGAGCAGTACTTC. This encodes CASSPPTTSGRWEQYF.

This chain joins TRBV5-1 and TRBJ2-7, with 14 bases matching TRBD2. The J segment lost 3 bases and the V segment lost 2 bases, leaving 10 bases of the junction unmatched. The CDR3 sequence is 18 residues long. Germline V gives CDR1 SGHRS, CDR2 YFSETQ. The CDR3: CASSFGLAGGTLHYEQYF. The CDR3 DNA reads as TGCGCCAGCAGCTTCGGACTAGCGGGAGGTACACTGCACTACGAGCAGTACTTC.

This chain joins TRBV7-9 and TRBJ1-1, with TRBD1 identical over 7 bases. V gave up 2 bases and J gave up 2 bases; unmatched junction bases: 2. This CDR3 has 14 residues. Germline values: CDR1 SEHNR, CDR2 FQNEAQ (reference sequence). The CDR3 sequence: CASSLQGGNTEAFF. CDR3 nucleotide sequence: TGTGCCAGCAGCTTACAGGGGGGTAACACTGAAGCTTTCTTT.

The CDR3 sequence is CASRGGSSKDHEQYF. CDR3 in DNA: TGTGCCAGCAGGGGGGGGTCATCCAAAGACCACGAGCAGTACTTC. This chain uses TRBV28 with TRBJ2-7, with 7 bases that match TRBD2. Germline values: CDR1 MDHEN, CDR2 SYDVKM. There are 15 residues in the CDR3. V shed 6 bases and J 5 bases; nucleotides not matched to a gene: 13.

The V call is TRBV28, the J call TRBJ1-1, with D hard to call. The germline CDR1 and CDR2 sequences are MDHEN and SYDVKM. The CDR3 runs 11 residues. V was shortened by 6 bases and J by 6 bases, with 8 bases between the two germline ends. The CDR3 loop reads CASRQYAEAFF. In DNA, the CDR3 is TGTGCCAGCAGACAGTACGCTGAAGCTTTCTTT.

This clone was counted between two and nine times. The V call is TRBV5-4, the J call TRBJ2-2; perhaps TRBD1 as D (6 bases). This CDR3 contains 15 residues. CDR1 is SGHNT and CDR2 is YYREEE in the germline V gene (reference sequence). V was clipped by 2 bases and J by 7 bases, with 15 bases between them. The CDR3 protein is CASSFTGGEGGELFF. For the CDR3, the DNA is TGTGCCAGCAGCTTCACTGGGGGCGAAGGCGGGGAGCTGTTTTTT.

V gene TRBV5-1 combines with J gene TRBJ2-1; D not certain. The CDR3 consists of 14 residues. Germline V gives CDR1 SGHRS, CDR2 YFSETQ. Trimming pared 0 bases from V and 9 bases from J, leaving 13 bases between. Here the CDR3 reads CASSLVANHAEQFF. The CDR3 DNA is TGCGCCAGCAGCTTGGTGGCCAATCACGCTGAGCAGTTCTTC.

This clone was seen just once. The chain couples TRBV19 to TRBJ1-1; 8 nucleotides align to TRBD1. This CDR3 has 14 residues. Germline assignment: CDR1 LNHDA and CDR2 SQIVND (reference sequence). The ends lost 3 bases at V and 5 bases at J; junction bases unmatched: 5. The DNA for the CDR3 is TGTGCCAGTAGTATCCGCAGGGGGCTTACTGAAGCTTTCTTT. Protein: CASSIRRGLTEAFF.

This rearrangement joins TRBV6-5 to TRBJ2-6, with 7 bases lining up with TRBD2. V gave up 2 bases and J gave up 2 bases; unmatched junction bases: 0. The CDR3 has 15 amino acids. Germline CDR1 reads MNHEY; CDR2 reads SVGAGI. The CDR3 coding sequence is TGTGCCAGCAGTTACAGCGGGGCTGGGGCCAACGTCCTGACTTTC. Translated, it gives CASSYSGAGANVLTF.

The genes are TRBV2 and TRBJ1-2; D is uncertain. Germline values: CDR1 SNHLY, CDR2 FYNNEI. V lost 3 bases, J lost 2 bases, and 13 bases lay in between. The CDR3 spans 15 residues. CDR3 in amino acids: CASSDLGRFNYGYTF. The CDR3, as DNA: TGTGCCAGCAGTGATCTTGGGCGTTTCAACTATGGCTACACCTTC.

In nucleotides, the CDR3 is TGTGCCAGCAGCTTAATGGACAGGGCTAATGGCTACACCTTC. This encodes CASSLMDRANGYTF. The rearrangement joins TRBV7-8 to TRBJ1-2; 8 positions match TRBD1. The junction had 5 bases not matched to a gene; V was cut back by 2 bases and J by 6 bases. CDR3 length equals 14 residues. Per the germline V gene, CDR1 is SGHVS and CDR2 is FQNEAQ.

V is TRBV5-1 and J is TRBJ1-2, with D maybe TRBD1 (6 bases). V was trimmed by 4 bases and J by 8 bases, leaving 15 bases between them. The CDR3 has 13 residues. The germline gives CDR1 SGHRS, CDR2 YFSETQ. The CDR3 here is CASSQNRDLGYTF. CDR3 DNA: TGCGCCAGCAGCCAAAACAGGGACCTGGGCTACACCTTC.

V usage is TRBV3-1 (or the pseudogene TRBV3-2) and J usage is TRBJ2-3; 7 bases are a match to TRBD1. CDR3 size: 15 residues. J lost 0 bases, V lost 4 bases, and 4 bases had no gene match. Per the germline V gene, CDR1 is LGHDT and CDR2 is YNNKEL (reference sequence). The CDR3 DNA is TGTGCCAGCAGCCCCGACAGGGCCAGCACAGATACGCAGTATTTT. This sequence encodes CASSPDRASTDTQYF.

The genes are TRBV24-1 and TRBJ2-5; 8 bases fit TRBD2. V shed 0 bases and J 5 bases; nucleotides not matched to a gene: 19. Germline V lookup: CDR1 KGHDR, CDR2 SFDVKD. This CDR3 has 20 residues. CDR3 sequence (DNA): TGTGCCACCAGTGATTTGCCAATAATATCACCGACTAGCGCTGGGGAGACCCAGTACTTC. It yields the protein CATSDLPIISPTSAGETQYF.

The chain carries TRBV5-4 and TRBJ2-1, with 9 bases that match TRBD1. With V trimmed by 4 bases and J by 9 bases, 8 bases remained unmatched. CDR1 and CDR2 (germline): SGHNT, YYREEE (reference sequence). This CDR3 is built from 14 residues. The CDR3 DNA is TGTGCCAGCAGCGCGGACAGGGGAGTGAGTGAGCAGTTCTTC. Encoded protein: CASSADRGVSEQFF.